This T cell receptor beta chain derives from a study of post-analysis software for immune sequencing data. Study-wide findings and caveats: Among roughly five TRBV segments more frequent in patients than controls were TRBV5-6, TRBV5-1 and TRBV20-1.

Germline values: CDR1 LGHNA, CDR2 YSLEER. The V gene end was trimmed by 2 bases and the J gene end by 6 bases; junction bases not matched to a gene: 5. The CDR3 loop spans 15 amino acids. Researchers reported that TCR beta cDNA libraries carried unique molecular identifiers. Via MiXCR, TCRdb re-called the PCR reads, giving one row per CDR3 protein. The sample has roughly 800,000 distinct CDR3 sequences; 46% are singletons. As regards this clonotype: Its antigen is undetermined.

This receptor was identified in a girl aged 5-17 years with multiple sclerosis. The chain uses TRBV4-3 and TRBJ2-1; TRBD1 aligns across 9 bases. Sequencing was performed on blood. CDR3 DNA: TGCGCCAGCAGCCAACCCGGGACAGGGTTCAATGAGCAGTTCTTC. Translating it yields CASSQPGTGFNEQFF.